One TCR beta chain is described in this entry. The data belong to a study of blood T cell repertoires in COVID-19. Study-level information: Donors in the United States, Italy and Spain gave samples during acute or convalescent COVID-19. The cDNA or gDNA used as material had been derived from T cells, B-cell-depleted T cells, or PBMCs.

Per the study methods: The authors estimated nucleated cell counts from reference gene primer amplification. Data came from immunoSEQ multiplex PCR; TCRdb stores just in-frame clones and leaves some out. V and J calls and clone size come straight from that table; D and trimming were deduced from the DNA. The table lists over 10,000 clones, approximately 88% of them singletons, with 25% to 30% in the top ten. The CDR3 is 15 residues long. Germline-derived CDR1 and CDR2 are SGHDN and FVKESK. V was clipped by 0 bases and J by 8 bases, with 11 bases between them. Sequencing was carried out using peripheral blood. This chain links TRBV14 with TRBJ1-6; D is unclear. This TCR was recovered from a human donor in a cohort sampled during active COVID-19. CDR3 nucleotide sequence: TGTGCCAGCAGCCAAGATTTTGGTGGCTATTCACCCCTCCACTTT. Translating it yields CASSQDFGGYSPLHF.